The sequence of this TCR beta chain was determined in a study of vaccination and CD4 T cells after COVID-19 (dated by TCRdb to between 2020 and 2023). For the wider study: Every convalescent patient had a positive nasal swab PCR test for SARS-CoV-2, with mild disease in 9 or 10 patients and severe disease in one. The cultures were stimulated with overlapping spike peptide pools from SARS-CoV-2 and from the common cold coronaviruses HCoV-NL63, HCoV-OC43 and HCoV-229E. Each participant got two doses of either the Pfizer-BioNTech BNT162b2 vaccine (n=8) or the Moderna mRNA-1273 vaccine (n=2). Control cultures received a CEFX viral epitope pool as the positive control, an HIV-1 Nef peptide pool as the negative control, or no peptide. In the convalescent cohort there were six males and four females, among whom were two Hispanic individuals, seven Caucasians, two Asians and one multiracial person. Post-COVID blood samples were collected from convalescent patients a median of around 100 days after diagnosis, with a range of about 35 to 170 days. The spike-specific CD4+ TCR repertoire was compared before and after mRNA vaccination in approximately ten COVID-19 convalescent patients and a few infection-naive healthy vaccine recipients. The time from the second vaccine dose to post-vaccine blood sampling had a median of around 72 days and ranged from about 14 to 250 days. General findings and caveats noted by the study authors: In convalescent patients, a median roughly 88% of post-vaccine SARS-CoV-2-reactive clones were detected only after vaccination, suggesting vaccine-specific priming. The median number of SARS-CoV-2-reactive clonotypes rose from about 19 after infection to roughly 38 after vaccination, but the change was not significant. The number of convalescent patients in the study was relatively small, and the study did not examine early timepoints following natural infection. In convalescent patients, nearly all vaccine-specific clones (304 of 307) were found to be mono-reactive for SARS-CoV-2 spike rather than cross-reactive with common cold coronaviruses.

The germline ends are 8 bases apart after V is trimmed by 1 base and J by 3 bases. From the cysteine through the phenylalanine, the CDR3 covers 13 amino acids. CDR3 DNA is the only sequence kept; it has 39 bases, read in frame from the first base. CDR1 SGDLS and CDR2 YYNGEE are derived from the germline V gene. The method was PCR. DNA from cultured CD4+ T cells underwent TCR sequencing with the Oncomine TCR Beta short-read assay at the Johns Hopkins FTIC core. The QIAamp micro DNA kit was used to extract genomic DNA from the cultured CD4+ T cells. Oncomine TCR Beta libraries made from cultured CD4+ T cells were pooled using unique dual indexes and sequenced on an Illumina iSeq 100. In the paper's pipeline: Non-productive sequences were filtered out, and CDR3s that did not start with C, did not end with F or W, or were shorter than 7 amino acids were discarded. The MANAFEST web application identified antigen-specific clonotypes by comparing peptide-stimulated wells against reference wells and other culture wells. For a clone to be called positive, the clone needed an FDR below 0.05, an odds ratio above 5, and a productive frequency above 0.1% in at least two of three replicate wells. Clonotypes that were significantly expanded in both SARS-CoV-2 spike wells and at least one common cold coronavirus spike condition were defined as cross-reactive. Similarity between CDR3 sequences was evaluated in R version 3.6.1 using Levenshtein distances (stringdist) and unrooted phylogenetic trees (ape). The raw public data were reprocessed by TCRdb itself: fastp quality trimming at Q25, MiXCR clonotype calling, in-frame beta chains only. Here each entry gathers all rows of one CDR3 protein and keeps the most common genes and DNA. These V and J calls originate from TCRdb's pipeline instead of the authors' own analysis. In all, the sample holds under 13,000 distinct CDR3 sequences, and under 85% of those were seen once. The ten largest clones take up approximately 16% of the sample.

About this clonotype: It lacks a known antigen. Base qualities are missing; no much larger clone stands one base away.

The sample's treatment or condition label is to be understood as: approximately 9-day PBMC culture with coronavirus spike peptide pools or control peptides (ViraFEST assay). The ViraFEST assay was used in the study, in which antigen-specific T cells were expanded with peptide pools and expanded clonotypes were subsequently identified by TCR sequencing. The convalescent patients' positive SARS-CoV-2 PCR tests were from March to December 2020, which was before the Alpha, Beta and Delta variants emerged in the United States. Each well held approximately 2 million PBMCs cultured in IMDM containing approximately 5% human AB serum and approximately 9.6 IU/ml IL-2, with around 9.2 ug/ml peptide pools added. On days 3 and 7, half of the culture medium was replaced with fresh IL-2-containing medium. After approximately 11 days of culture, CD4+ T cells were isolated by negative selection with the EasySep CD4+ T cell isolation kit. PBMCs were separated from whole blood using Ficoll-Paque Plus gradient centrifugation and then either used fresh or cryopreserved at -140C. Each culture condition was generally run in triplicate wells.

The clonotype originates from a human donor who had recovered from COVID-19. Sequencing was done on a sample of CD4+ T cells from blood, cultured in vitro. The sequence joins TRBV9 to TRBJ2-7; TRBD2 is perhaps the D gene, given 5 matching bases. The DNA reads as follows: TGTGCCAGCAGCGTACGGGGAAACTACGAGCAGTACTTC. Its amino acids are CASSVRGNYEQYF.